The next 15 T cell receptor beta chains were all read from a single sample in a study of shared T cell receptors in the human thymus. The table came from immunoSEQ multiplex PCR; TCRdb's copy has only in-frame clones and leaves some out. The sample gives about 660,000 clones, roughly 88% of which show up once; over 0.008% is in the top ten. These data also featured in a second study, about human thymus T cells.

Sequenced sample: thymocytes. The receptors stem from a boy younger than two with a congenital heart defect.

V gene TRBV19 combines with J gene TRBJ1-5, with a weak D call TRBD1 (5 bases). Germline V gene data show CDR1 as LNHDA and CDR2 as SQIVND (reference sequence). V lost 2 bases and J 0 bases, leaving 17 bases between the germline ends. The CDR3 covers 18 residues. CDR3 amino acids: CASSIIGGGGSSNQPQHF. CDR3 sequence (DNA): TGTGCCAGTAGTATAATTGGTGGCGGGGGGTCTAGCAATCAGCCCCAGCATTTT. Drawing the rest from reference TRBV19 and TRBJ1-5, the complete variable domain is DGGITQSPKYLFRKEGQNVTLSCEQNLNHDAMYWYRQDPGQGLRLIYYSQIVNDFQKGDIAEGYSVSREKKESFPLTVTSAQKNPTAFYLCASSIIGGGGSSNQPQHFGDGTRLSIL.

V usage is TRBV12-5 and J usage is TRBJ2-3; D is possibly TRBD2 (5 bases). The V end was cut by 1 base, the J end by 7 bases, with 21 bases between. Looked up from germline, CDR1 is LGHNT and CDR2 is FRNRAP. This CDR3 is 17 amino acids long. The CDR3 spells CASGLAFGLNPTYTQYF. Written as DNA, the CDR3 is TGTGCTAGTGGTTTGGCCTTTGGACTCAACCCTACCTATACGCAGTATTTT.

This clone was recorded once. One junction end disagrees with the germline gene, perhaps due to a read error. Other nucleotide sequences in the sample specify the same CDR3. This sequence joins TRBV6-6 and TRBJ2-7, with TRBD1 matching over 11 bases. The CDR3 runs to 15 residues. The germline gives CDR1 MNHNY, CDR2 SVGAGI (reference sequence). The CDR3 nucleotides are TGTGCCAGCAGTTATCCGGGACAGGGGGTTCACGAACAGTACTTC. Residues: CASSYPGQGVHEQYF.

The J gene is TRBJ2-7, the V gene TRBV9; the D is unclear. This CDR3 spans 14 amino acids. The germline V gene encodes CDR1 SGDLS and CDR2 YYNGEE. The V gene lost 0 bases and the J gene lost 2 bases, with 9 bases spanning the gap. The CDR3 DNA reads as TGTGCCAGCAGCGTAGGCAGGAATACCTACGAGCAGTACTTC. It is translated as CASSVGRNTYEQYF.

The chain recombines TRBV9 with TRBJ2-5, with D possibly being TRBD2 (6 bases). Trimming shortened V by 0 bases and J by 4 bases, and 16 bases separated the two germline ends. Germline values: CDR1 SGDLS, CDR2 YYNGEE. The CDR3 sequence is 16 residues long. The CDR3 sequence: CASSVVKEGGVETQYF. The CDR3 DNA follows: TGTGCCAGCAGCGTAGTCAAGGAGGGAGGTGTAGAGACCCAGTACTTC.

The rearrangement uses TRBV27 and TRBJ2-7; a weak D match, TRBD2 (7 bases). Germline CDR1 is MNHEY and CDR2 is SMNVEV (reference sequence). Trimming pared 0 bases from V and 5 bases from J, leaving 11 bases between. CDR3 length equals 14 residues. The DNA of the CDR3 is TGTGCCAGCAGTTTATCTTTCGGGGGGCACGAGCAGTACTTC. It is translated as CASSLSFGGHEQYF.

The V gene is TRBV21-1, the J gene TRBJ2-7; the table names TRBD1, a call not compared with the DNA. TRBV21-1 is marked as a pseudogene. The CDR3 is 14 residues long. The CDR3 DNA reads TGTGCCAGCAGCTGCAGGGGGCTTAGCTACGAGCAGTACTTC. Translating it yields CASSCRGLSYEQYF.

The chain is built from TRBV4-3 and TRBJ2-3; D ambiguous. Trimming took 4 bases from V and 1 from J, leaving 21 bases between them. There are 18 residues in the CDR3. CDR1 is LGHNA, CDR2 YSLEER, per germline. The CDR3 loop is CASSPRSRVAPGTDTQYF. CDR3 coding DNA: TGCGCCAGCAGCCCCCGGTCCCGGGTTGCCCCAGGCACAGATACGCAGTATTTT.

The gene calls are TRBV6-5 and TRBJ2-5; 12 nucleotides align to TRBD1. CDR3 length: 14 amino acids. With V trimmed by 7 bases and J by 5 bases, 5 bases remained unmatched. Germline V gene sequence: CDR1 MNHEY, CDR2 SVGAGI. This CDR3 reads CASNRDRGLETQYF. CDR3 DNA: TGTGCCAGCAACCGGGACAGGGGGCTGGAGACCCAGTACTTC.

The chain employs TRBV7-9 and TRBJ1-2; perhaps TRBD1 as D (5 bases). V lost 5 bases and J lost 7, with 20 bases in between. The CDR3 runs 15 residues. The germline CDR1 and CDR2 sequences are SEHNR and FQNEAQ (reference sequence). The CDR3 region is CASSLLDAGWFGYTF. The CDR3 DNA reads TGTGCCAGCAGCCTTCTCGATGCAGGGTGGTTTGGCTACACCTTC.

This clone has just one count. The chain combines TRBV9 with TRBJ1-2; D gene unclear. The germline CDR1 and CDR2 sequences are SGDLS and YYNGEE. V lost 0 bases, J lost 0 bases, and 6 bases lay in between. CDR3 length equals 14 residues. The CDR3: CASSVDPTNYGYTF. DNA for the CDR3: TGTGCCAGCAGCGTAGATCCAACTAACTATGGCTACACCTTC.

The genes are TRBV13 and TRBJ2-7, with 11 bases matching TRBD2. The V and J ends lost 1 base and 4 bases, in that order; junction bases with no gene match: 3. Per germline, CDR1 PRHDT and CDR2 FYEKMQ (reference sequence). This CDR3 spans 15 amino acids. The CDR3 sequence is CASSLVGTSGYEQYF. The DNA of the CDR3 is TGTGCCAGCAGCTTAGTTGGGACTAGCGGTTACGAGCAGTACTTC.

The chain joins TRBV7-3 to TRBJ2-1, with TRBD2 matching over 8 bases. The ends lost 5 bases at V and 5 bases at J; junction bases unmatched: 8. The CDR3 totals 15 residues. Germline lookup yields CDR1 SGHTA and CDR2 FQGTGA. DNA for the CDR3: TGTGCCAGCAGCGTTACCGGGACTAGAAACAATGAGCAGTTCTTC. It codes for CASSVTGTRNNEQFF.

This clone was observed a few times. V is TRBV6-6 and J is TRBJ1-2; D ambiguous. Per the germline V gene, CDR1 is MNHNY and CDR2 is SVGAGI (reference sequence). The CDR3 extends over 11 amino acids. Trimming took 10 bases from V and 3 from J, leaving 9 bases between them. The CDR3 DNA reads as TGTGCCACCGGCGGGGACTATGGCTACACCTTC. The encoded protein is CATGGDYGYTF.

The V call is TRBV6-1, the J call TRBJ2-7, with D perhaps matching TRBD2 (5 bases). V dropped 0 bases and J dropped 5 bases, with 17 bases sitting between them. CDR1 MNHNS and CDR2 SASEGT come from the germline V gene. This CDR3 region has 16 residues. CDR3 nucleotides: TGTGCCAGCAGTGAAGCGCGGGCCATAATATCCGACGAGCAGTACTTC. Protein: CASSEARAIISDEQYF.